A single sample is the source of the 28 T cell receptor beta chains below, sequenced in a study of T cell repertoires in cytomegalovirus infection. For these receptors, no antigen is known. TCRdb passed the reads through MiXCR, listing each CDR3 protein once. The sample yields nearly 700,000 distinct CDR3 sequences, about 30% seen once. Sequencing was performed on cultured PBMCs, taken from culture after CMV antigen stimulation. The receptors come from a human donor in good health (CMV status not recorded). Some clones in this sample may be carry-over from other donors' samples.

The sample holds a few counts of this clonotype. This chain links TRBV27 with TRBJ2-7; D is undetermined. The germline V gene encodes CDR1 MNHEY and CDR2 SMNVEV (reference sequence). With 5 bases removed from V and 2 bases from J, the gap between germline ends came to 10 bases. CDR3 length: 13 amino acids. CDR3 protein: CASSPHGTYEQYF. CDR3 nucleotide sequence: TGTGCCAGCAGTCCTCACGGAACCTACGAGCAGTACTTC.

This clonotype appeared a few times. The chain has TRBV11-2 and TRBJ1-1; D gene unclear. Between the trimmed V and J ends, which lost 2 bases and 1 base, there was a span of 11 bases. CDR1 and CDR2 (germline): SGHAT, FQNNGV. This CDR3 spans 15 amino acids. CDR3 nucleotide sequence: TGTGCCAGCAGCTTAATGCGCATCGCGAACACTGAAGCTTTCTTT. Translated: CASSLMRIANTEAFF. The whole variable domain, remainder taken from reference TRBV11-2 and TRBJ1-1, is EAGVAQSPRYKIIEKRQSVAFWCNPISGHATLYWYQQILGQGPKLLIQFQNNGVVDDSQLPKDRFSAERLKGVDSTLKIQPAKLEDSAVYLCASSLMRIANTEAFFGQGTRLTVV.

V gene TRBV7-2 combines with J gene TRBJ2-5; maybe TRBD1 (6 bases). From germline, CDR1 is SGHTA and CDR2 FQGNSA. The length of the CDR3 is 13 residues. V was shortened by 5 bases and J by 3 bases, with 10 bases between the two germline ends. The CDR3 DNA is TGTGCCAGCAGCCGGACAGATAAAGAGACCCAGTACTTC. It codes for CASSRTDKETQYF.

The chain recombines TRBV4-1 with TRBJ1-5; D remains unclear. The CDR3 length is 15 residues. V shed 4 bases and J shed 4 bases, with 14 bases lying between them. CDR1 is MGHRA and CDR2 is YSYEKL in the germline V gene. CDR3 DNA sequence: TGCGCCAGCAGCCCGTCCCCGGGCAGGAATCAGCCCCAGCATTTT. Translation: CASSPSPGRNQPQHF.

This clonotype showed up just a few times. The chain uses TRBV28 and TRBJ2-7; D ambiguous. Trimming shortened V by 6 bases and J by 1 base, and 16 bases separated the two germline ends. CDR3 length: 15 amino acids. Germline V CDR1 and CDR2: MDHEN, SYDVKM. The DNA of the CDR3 is TGTGCCAGCAGCCCCCCCCCCCTTCAGTCCTACGAGCAGTACTTC. Amino acid sequence: CASSPPPLQSYEQYF.

The V gene is TRBV20-1, the J gene TRBJ2-1; D not resolved. Germline V CDR1 and CDR2: DFQATT, SNEGSKA (reference sequence). The V end lost 5 bases, the J end lost 1 base, and 12 bases lay between the germline ends. This CDR3 is 14 amino acids long. This CDR3 reads CSAQGRSSYNEQFF. Written as DNA, the CDR3 is TGCAGTGCTCAAGGCCGTTCATCCTACAATGAGCAGTTCTTC.

The chain employs TRBV2 and TRBJ2-2; the D is unclear. Germline V CDR1 and CDR2: SNHLY, FYNNEI. V lost 6 bases to trimming and J lost 6 bases, with 8 bases between them. CDR3 length: 12 amino acids. The DNA of the CDR3 is TGTGCCAGCAGGGCACCTTCCGGGGAGCTGTTTTTT. Translated, it gives CASRAPSGELFF.

The sample holds a few counts of this clonotype. This chain joins TRBV25-1 and TRBJ2-6; no clear D gene. Germline V gives CDR1 MGHDK, CDR2 SYGVNS. The length of the CDR3 is 14 residues. Trimming left V 2 bases short and J 4 bases short, with 6 bases between. CDR3 loop: CASSEGSGANVLTF. In DNA, the CDR3 is TGTGCCAGCAGTGAAGGCTCCGGGGCCAACGTCCTGACTTTC.

The chain recombines TRBV19 with TRBJ2-7; the match to TRBD2 covers 9 bases. The CDR3 is 14 amino acids. After removal of 6 bases from V and 5 bases from J, the junction contained 8 bases not matched to a gene. The germline V gene has CDR1 LNHDA and CDR2 SQIVND (reference sequence). The CDR3 DNA is TGTGCCAGTAGCGTCGGACTAGCGAGCAACGAGCAGTACTTC. It specifies CASSVGLASNEQYF. Full variable domain (rest looked up from reference TRBV19 and TRBJ2-7): DGGITQSPKYLFRKEGQNVTLSCEQNLNHDAMYWYRQDPGQGLRLIYYSQIVNDFQKGDIAEGYSVSREKKESFPLTVTSAQKNPTAFYLCASSVGLASNEQYFGPGTRLTVT.

This clonotype came up a few times. The chain couples TRBV4-1 to TRBJ2-5, with D tentatively TRBD1 (6 bases). There are 16 residues in the CDR3. In germline, CDR1 is MGHRA, CDR2 YSYEKL. The germline V and J ends were trimmed by 3 bases and 4 bases, with 18 bases remaining between them. CDR3 sequence reads: CASSQDQGPRGETQYF. CDR3 sequence (DNA): TGCGCCAGCAGCCAGGACCAGGGCCCCAGGGGAGAGACCCAGTACTTC.

This clonotype was recorded many times. The genes are TRBV7-8 and TRBJ1-5; the D gene is possibly TRBD1 (6 bases). Trimming shortened V by 5 bases and J by 0 bases, and 17 bases separated the two germline ends. Germline V gives CDR1 SGHVS, CDR2 FQNEAQ. This CDR3 is built from 17 residues. CDR3 residues: CASSRGVRTDSNQPQHF. CDR3 nucleotides: TGTGCCAGCAGCCGAGGGGTCCGGACAGATAGCAATCAGCCCCAGCATTTT.

J is TRBJ1-5 and V is TRBV4-1; D is unresolved. Germline V CDR1 and CDR2: MGHRA, YSYEKL. Trimming pared 1 base from V and 7 bases from J, leaving 8 bases between. CDR3 length equals 13 residues. Here the CDR3 reads CASSQVREQPQHF. The CDR3 DNA reads as TGCGCCAGCAGCCAAGTCCGGGAACAGCCCCAGCATTTT.

The V call is TRBV7-2, the J call TRBJ2-7; perhaps TRBD1 as D (6 bases). Germline CDR1 is SGHTA and CDR2 is FQGNSA. Trimming shortened V by 3 bases and J by 3 bases, and 9 bases separated the two germline ends. This CDR3 is built from 13 residues. CDR3 nucleotide sequence: TGTGCCAGCAGCTTCTGGGGGCTCTACGAGCAGTACTTC. This codes for CASSFWGLYEQYF.

The CDR3 sequence is CASRAGQANEKLFF. The CDR3 region has the DNA TGTGCCAGCAGGGCGGGACAGGCCAATGAAAAACTGTTTTTT. This chain joins TRBV7-2 and TRBJ1-4; TRBD1 matches 8 bases. Germline V gene data show CDR1 as SGHTA and CDR2 as FQGNSA. The CDR3 length is 14 residues. Trimming removed 6 bases from V and 5 bases from J; junction bases left unmatched: 5.

The chain uses TRBV28 and TRBJ2-7; no definite D call. V dropped 1 base and J dropped 3 bases, with 13 bases sitting between them. CDR1 is MDHEN and CDR2 is SYDVKM in the germline V gene. The CDR3 sequence is 15 residues long. CDR3 region: CASSLFSRRHYEQYF. CDR3 bases: TGTGCCAGCAGTTTATTCTCTCGGAGACACTACGAGCAGTACTTC.

The sample holds one count of this clonotype. The rearrangement links TRBV6-5 to TRBJ1-1, with 7 bases lining up with TRBD1. V lost 4 bases to trimming and J lost 4 bases; unmatched junction nucleotides: 9. The V gene's germline CDR1 is MNHEY and CDR2 SVGAGI. The CDR3 spans 15 residues. In DNA, the CDR3 is TGTGCCAGCAGTTCCAGGGGGGGCGGGCCCACTGAAGCTTTCTTT. Residues: CASSSRGGGPTEAFF.

This clonotype occurred a few times. The chain joins TRBV7-2 to TRBJ2-7; D unclear. Between the trimmed V and J ends, which lost 4 bases and 3 bases, there was a span of 16 bases. There are 15 residues in the CDR3. Germline V gives CDR1 SGHTA, CDR2 FQGNSA. In nucleotides, the CDR3 is TGTGCCAGCAGCTCCGTGGGCTACCAGGACTACGAGCAGTACTTC. Translated: CASSSVGYQDYEQYF. Based on the CDR3 plus reference TRBV7-2 and TRBJ2-7, the full variable domain is GAGVSQSPSNKVTEKGKDVELRCDPISGHTALYWYRQSLGQGLEFLIYFQGNSAPDKSGLPSDRFSAERTGGSVSTLTIQRTQQEDSAVYLCASSSVGYQDYEQYFGPGTRLTVT.

The sample holds a few counts of this clonotype. The chain employs TRBV7-2 and TRBJ2-7; 7 bases agree with TRBD2. Looked up from germline, CDR1 is SGHTA and CDR2 is FQGNSA. V lost 3 bases to trimming and J lost 3 bases; unmatched junction nucleotides: 5. This CDR3 is 14 amino acids long. For the CDR3, the DNA is TGTGCCAGCAGCTTGAGCGGGATCAACTACGAGCAGTACTTC. This gives the protein CASSLSGINYEQYF.

V usage is TRBV12-3 or TRBV12-4 and J usage is TRBJ1-2; D is undetermined. This CDR3 is built from 15 residues. V was cut by 7 bases and J by 8 bases, with 23 bases left in between. The CDR3 is CASTPTERLLAGYTF. The DNA of the CDR3 is TGTGCCAGCACCCCGACCGAAAGGCTCCTCGCAGGCTACACCTTC.

The chain employs TRBV7-6 and TRBJ1-3, with D perhaps TRBD1 (5 bases). The CDR3 has 13 residues. V lost 3 bases and J 8 bases, leaving 11 bases between the germline ends. Germline values: CDR1 SGHVS, CDR2 FNYEAQ. The CDR3 DNA reads as TGTGCCAGCAGCTTCGGGGGTTTAGACACCATATATTTT. Its translation: CASSFGGLDTIYF.

V is TRBV10-3 and J is TRBJ2-3, with 7 positions matching TRBD2. J gave up 4 bases and V 0 bases, and 13 bases lay outside the gene matches. Germline assignment: CDR1 ENHRY and CDR2 SYGVKD. CDR3 size: 18 residues. The CDR3 nucleotides are TGTGCCATCAGTGAGTCGGGGCGCAGCGGGGAGTTCCCAGATACGCAGTATTTT. Translated: CAISESGRSGEFPDTQYF.

This clonotype has only a few counts. CDR3 bases: TGTGCCAGCAGTTCTACAGGGGGCGGGCGGTATGGCTACACCTTC. Its translation: CASSSTGGGRYGYTF. The genes are TRBV12-3 or TRBV12-4 and TRBJ1-2; TRBD1 matches 9 bases. V dropped 4 bases and J dropped 5; count of bases not matched to a gene: 8. The CDR3 consists of 15 residues.

The rearrangement joins TRBV6-6 to TRBJ1-5; D gene uncertain. The V gene's germline CDR1 is MNHNY and CDR2 SVGAGI (reference sequence). Trimming removed 2 bases from V and 5 bases from J, with 7 bases in between. This CDR3 is built from 13 residues. CDR3 sequence: CASSYGLHQPQHF. CDR3 sequence (DNA): TGTGCCAGCAGTTACGGGTTACATCAGCCCCAGCATTTT.

This chain connects TRBV2 to TRBJ1-5; 7 nucleotides agree with TRBD1. In germline, CDR1 is SNHLY, CDR2 FYNNEI. The junction had 6 bases not matched to a gene; V was cut back by 7 bases and J by 0 bases. The CDR3 spans 15 residues. In DNA form, the CDR3 reads TGTGCCAGCACCTGGGACAGCCTTAGCAATCAGCCCCAGCATTTT. It codes for CASTWDSLSNQPQHF. Using reference TRBV2 and TRBJ1-5 for the parts outside the CDR3, the full variable domain is EPEVTQTPSHQVTQMGQEVILRCVPISNHLYFYWYRQILGQKVEFLVSFYNNEISEKSEIFDDQFSVERPDGSNFTLKIRSTKLEDSAMYFCASTWDSLSNQPQHFGDGTRLSIL.

This clonotype has only a few counts. The chain joins TRBV7-6 to TRBJ2-2, with TRBD2 identical over 7 bases. CDR1 and CDR2 from the germline V gene are SGHVS and FNYEAQ. The junction had 14 bases not matched to a gene; V was cut back by 4 bases and J by 6 bases. The CDR3 sequence is 17 residues long. The CDR3 loop is CASSYAPGLQRSGELFF. In nucleotides, the CDR3 is TGTGCCAGCAGCTACGCACCGGGACTACAAAGATCCGGGGAGCTGTTTTTT.

This clonotype was counted many times. J is TRBJ2-6 and V is TRBV7-2; TRBD1 matches at 10 bases. Looked up from germline, CDR1 is SGHTA and CDR2 is FQGNSA. V lost 7 bases, J lost 1 base, and 7 bases stayed unmatched. The CDR3 totals 17 residues. As DNA, the CDR3 is TGTGCCAGCACTACCGGGACAGGGGTTTCTGGGGCCAACGTCCTGACTTTC. As protein: CASTTGTGVSGANVLTF.

The chain couples TRBV7-2 to TRBJ1-4; 11 bases are a match to TRBD1. CDR1 and CDR2 from the germline V gene are SGHTA and FQGNSA. There are 16 residues in the CDR3. The V and J ends lost 4 bases and 5 bases, in that order; junction bases with no gene match: 6. The CDR3 DNA sequence: TGTGCCAGCAGCTACCCCGGACAGGGGGCAAATGAAAAACTGTTTTTT. Protein sequence: CASSYPGQGANEKLFF.

The chain employs TRBV10-3 and TRBJ2-1; 10 nucleotides match TRBD2. Unmatched junction bases numbered 2, after V lost 2 bases and J lost 4 bases. The CDR3 contains 15 residues. The germline V gene encodes CDR1 ENHRY and CDR2 SYGVKD. CDR3 bases: TGTGCCATCAGTGAGAGGACTAGCGGTTACAATGAGCAGTTCTTC. Protein sequence: CAISERTSGYNEQFF.